The 22 T cell receptor beta chains below come from one sample, sequenced in a study of T cell responses to AZD1222 COVID-19 vaccine. The assay was immunoSEQ multiplex PCR, and TCRdb's table has in-frame clones only and misses some. The sample yields about 48,000 clones, 80% to 90% seen once. Sequencing was performed on peripheral blood, taken 28 days after the second AZD1222 dose. These receptors came from an adult who received the AZD1222 COVID-19 vaccine.

J is TRBJ1-6 and V is TRBV7-3; D might be TRBD1 (6 bases). The CDR3 has 15 residues. From germline, CDR1 is SGHTA and CDR2 FQGTGA. Trimming took 5 bases from V and 5 from J, leaving 13 bases between them. The CDR3 region has the DNA TGTGCCAGCAGCCCGGCCGGGACAAATAATTCACCCCTCCACTTT. Protein sequence: CASSPAGTNNSPLHF.

The chain uses TRBV7-8 and TRBJ2-7, with unresolved D. With 2 bases removed from V and 7 bases from J, the gap between germline ends came to 6 bases. Germline V lookup: CDR1 SGHVS, CDR2 FQNEAQ. This CDR3 spans 11 amino acids. DNA of the CDR3: TGTGCCAGCAGCTTATATAGTGAGCAGTACTTC. This codes for CASSLYSEQYF.

The J gene is TRBJ1-4, the V gene TRBV29-1, with D possibly TRBD1 on 6 matching bases. With 4 bases removed from V and 6 bases from J, the gap between germline ends came to 18 bases. From germline, CDR1 is SQVTM and CDR2 ANQGSEA. This CDR3 spans 15 amino acids. The CDR3 loop is CSVVGGGEGDEKLFF. The CDR3 DNA reads TGCAGCGTTGTAGGGGGGGGCGAAGGGGATGAAAAACTGTTTTTT.

The chain couples TRBV7-3 to TRBJ1-1; weak D call: TRBD1 (6 bases). Germline lookup yields CDR1 SGHTA and CDR2 FQGTGA. V lost 5 bases and J lost 8, with 21 bases in between. The CDR3 has 15 amino acids. In DNA form, the CDR3 reads TGTGCCAGCAGCCCGTCCGGGACACAGAACAGCGAAGCTTTCTTT. This sequence encodes CASSPSGTQNSEAFF.

This chain connects TRBV4-1 to TRBJ2-5; TRBD2 aligns across 14 bases. Germline CDR1 and CDR2: MGHRA and YSYEKL. The V gene end was trimmed by 1 base and the J gene end by 7 bases; junction bases not matched to a gene: 14. CDR3 size: 19 residues. Written as DNA, the CDR3 is TGCGCCAGCAGCCAAGCCCTCGCTTCGACTAGCGGGAGGGCTGGGACCCAGTACTTC. It yields the protein CASSQALASTSGRAGTQYF.

J is TRBJ2-3 and V is TRBV9; a weak D match, TRBD2 (7 bases). CDR1 SGDLS and CDR2 YYNGEE come from the germline V gene. Trimming cost V 6 bases and J 2 bases, with 22 bases left between them. This CDR3 contains 17 residues. The CDR3, as DNA: TGTGCCAGCACCCTAGGTGCCTCCGGGGGGCACACAGATACGCAGTATTTT. It yields the protein CASTLGASGGHTDTQYF.

V gene TRBV7-2 combines with J gene TRBJ1-5; tentative D call: TRBD1 (5 bases). The CDR3 loop spans 15 amino acids. Trimming pared 1 base from V and 5 bases from J, leaving 12 bases between. CDR1 and CDR2 from the germline V gene are SGHTA and FQGNSA. CDR3 sequence: CASSLGGVADQPQHF. As DNA, the CDR3 is TGTGCCAGCAGCTTAGGGGGGGTGGCGGATCAGCCCCAGCATTTT. The full variable domain, rest sourced from reference TRBV7-2 and TRBJ1-5, is GAGVSQSPSNKVTEKGKDVELRCDPISGHTALYWYRQSLGQGLEFLIYFQGNSAPDKSGLPSDRFSAERTGGSVSTLTIQRTQQEDSAVYLCASSLGGVADQPQHFGDGTRLSIL.

The chain joins TRBV29-1 to TRBJ2-7, with D tentatively TRBD1 or TRBD2 (6 bases each). The V gene lost 6 bases and the J gene lost 5 bases, with 14 bases spanning the gap. The germline V gene encodes CDR1 SQVTM and CDR2 ANQGSEA. The CDR3 is made up of 12 amino acids. CDR3 amino acids: CSVEQGGDEQYF. CDR3 nucleotide sequence: TGCAGCGTAGAACAGGGAGGTGACGAGCAGTACTTC.

This clone occurred once. The rearrangement joins TRBV4-1 to TRBJ2-1, with 11 bases matching TRBD2. Per the germline V gene, CDR1 is MGHRA and CDR2 is YSYEKL. This CDR3 has 14 residues. Unmatched junction bases numbered 10, after V lost 2 bases and J lost 16 bases. CDR3 amino acids: CASSQLLAGDRTFF. The CDR3 DNA reads TGCGCCAGCAGCCAACTACTAGCGGGAGACCGGACTTTCTTC.

This chain links TRBV3-1 (or the pseudogene TRBV3-2) with TRBJ2-7; 14 nucleotides align to TRBD2. The germline CDR1 and CDR2 sequences are LGHDT and YNNKEL (reference sequence). V gave up 2 bases and J gave up 5 bases; unmatched junction bases: 5. The CDR3 consists of 16 residues. The CDR3 DNA sequence: TGTGCCAGCAGCCAAAAGGGACTAGCGGGAGTCAACGAGCAGTACTTC. This gives the protein CASSQKGLAGVNEQYF.

The chain employs TRBV7-8 and TRBJ1-2; D might be TRBD1 (5 bases). V lost 1 base, J lost 6 bases, and 18 bases lay in between. This CDR3 spans 16 amino acids. Germline CDR1 reads SGHVS; CDR2 reads FQNEAQ. CDR3 protein: CASSLGRRRGVDGYTF. The DNA for the CDR3 is TGTGCCAGCAGCTTAGGTCGGCGAAGAGGGGTTGATGGCTACACCTTC.

The V and J genes are TRBV6-5 and TRBJ2-7, with 15 bases fitting TRBD2. V shed 4 bases, J shed 6 bases, and the junction held 1 base outside the gene matches. From germline, CDR1 is MNHEY and CDR2 SVGAGI. The CDR3 consists of 14 residues. CDR3 protein: CASSWGLAGGEQYF. The CDR3 DNA reads TGTGCCAGCAGTTGGGGACTAGCGGGAGGCGAGCAGTACTTC.

The genes are TRBV5-1 and TRBJ2-3, with 9 bases aligning to TRBD1. Germline values: CDR1 SGHRS, CDR2 YFSETQ. With 6 bases clipped from V and 2 bases from J, the junction kept 7 bases outside the gene matches. This CDR3 has 15 amino acids. CDR3 nucleotide sequence: TGCGCCAGCAAAACCGGGACAGGGACCACAGATACGCAGTATTTT. Translating gives CASKTGTGTTDTQYF.

The chain has TRBV19 and TRBJ1-4; TRBD1 might be the D (5 bases). Germline V gene lookup returns CDR1 LNHDA and CDR2 SQIVND (reference sequence). This CDR3 region has 14 residues. Trimming removed 3 bases at V and 8 bases at J, with 13 bases between. The CDR3, as DNA: TGTGCCAGTAGTATTGGGCAGGGAGAGGAAAAACTGTTTTTT. This sequence encodes CASSIGQGEEKLFF.

The V gene is TRBV19, the J gene TRBJ2-1, with TRBD2 matching 11 bases. This CDR3 comprises 16 residues. Germline trimming cut 5 bases from V and 2 bases from J; bases unmatched to any gene: 5. The germline gives CDR1 LNHDA, CDR2 SQIVND (reference sequence). CDR3 residues: CASSAGLAAAYNEQFF. The CDR3, as DNA: TGTGCCAGTAGTGCGGGACTAGCGGCGGCCTACAATGAGCAGTTCTTC.

The gene calls are TRBV11-3 and TRBJ2-5, with 8 nucleotides matching TRBD2. CDR1 and CDR2 from the germline V gene are SGHNT and YENEEA. This CDR3 is built from 16 residues. The junction had 11 bases not matched to a gene; V was cut back by 3 bases and J by 5 bases. This CDR3 is CASSLYDREGGETQYF. In DNA, the CDR3 is TGTGCCAGCAGCTTGTATGATCGGGAGGGGGGGGAGACCCAGTACTTC.

The chain joins TRBV18 to TRBJ2-7; a weak D match, TRBD1 (6 bases). V was pared by 3 bases and J by 2 bases, with 11 bases between. The V gene's germline CDR1 is KGHSH and CDR2 LQKENI. The CDR3 spans 14 residues. The chain's CDR3 is CASSPSGVTYEQYF. DNA for the CDR3: TGTGCCAGCTCACCCTCAGGGGTTACCTACGAGCAGTACTTC.

This chain links TRBV19 with TRBJ1-5; tentative D call: TRBD1 (6 bases). Germline-derived CDR1 and CDR2 are LNHDA and SQIVND (reference sequence). Trimming shortened V by 7 bases and J by 6 bases, and 22 bases separated the two germline ends. The CDR3 contains 16 residues. The CDR3 DNA sequence: TGTGCCAGTACCGCGTCGGTGGGGGCGTTCGGTCAGCCCCAGCATTTT. Translation: CASTASVGAFGQPQHF.

The chain has TRBV11-3 and TRBJ2-3; D call uncertain. This CDR3 has 14 residues. Trimming took off 2 bases at V and 2 bases at J, with 8 bases between the two ends. Germline CDR1 SGHNT, CDR2 YENEEA. CDR3 bases: TGTGCCAGCAGCTTACCCGGTTCCACAGATACGCAGTATTTT. Its protein is CASSLPGSTDTQYF.

This clone appeared once. The chain recombines TRBV18 with TRBJ2-2; D might be TRBD1 (6 bases). Germline assignment: CDR1 KGHSH and CDR2 LQKENI. V lost 5 bases, J lost 4 bases, and 14 bases lay in between. CDR3 length equals 15 residues. The CDR3 here is CASSTDQGLTGELFF. For the CDR3, the DNA is TGTGCCAGCTCAACTGATCAGGGGCTCACCGGGGAGCTGTTTTTT.

The rearrangement links TRBV5-4 to TRBJ2-7, with 14 bases fitting TRBD2. Germline V gene data show CDR1 as SGHNT and CDR2 as YYREEE (reference sequence). V lost 5 bases to trimming and J lost 9 bases; unmatched junction nucleotides: 16. CDR3 length: 17 residues. CDR3 loop: CASSLGLAGGSFAGQYF. The CDR3 nucleotides are TGTGCCAGCAGTCTTGGACTAGCGGGAGGTTCCTTTGCTGGGCAGTACTTC.

The chain links TRBV29-1 to TRBJ2-1; unclear D gene. Germline V gene data show CDR1 as SQVTM and CDR2 as ANQGSEA. V shed 4 bases and J shed 6 bases, with 28 bases lying between them. The CDR3 sequence is 18 residues long. The CDR3: CSVANRESWGFWGNEQFF. In nucleotides, the CDR3 is TGCAGCGTTGCCAACAGAGAGTCGTGGGGATTTTGGGGCAATGAGCAGTTCTTC.